These 22 T cell receptor beta chains were sequenced from one sample in a study of blood T cells in healthy people across ages. Combining a sample-barcoded 5' primer with a J-beta primer mix, a second PCR ran for about 6 to 11 cycles. A single record per CDR3 protein comes from TCRdb applying MiXCR to the 5' RACE reads. The sample consists of 750,000 to 1,000,000 distinct CDR3 sequences, 25% to 30% of them appearing once. The sample also formed part of further work on T cells of mothers and their children.

Sequenced: blood. These TCRs come from a woman between 40 and 50 years old in good health.

Turning to this clonotype: A read error may explain this, as a much larger clone is one base away. V usage is TRBV12-3 or TRBV12-4 and J usage is TRBJ2-3; weak D call: TRBD1 (6 bases). This CDR3 region has 15 residues. Trimming cost V 6 bases and J 2 bases, with 15 bases left between them. The CDR3 nucleotides read TGTGCCAGCAGCCCTGTCTGGACAGTCACAGATACGCAGTATTTT. Translating gives CASSPVWTVTDTQYF.

J is TRBJ1-5 and V is TRBV24-1, with 8 bases matching TRBD1. CDR3 length: 14 residues. In germline, CDR1 is KGHDR, CDR2 SFDVKD. Trimming at V came to 6 bases and at J to 6 bases, leaving 6 bases not matched to a gene. As DNA, the CDR3 is TGTGCCACCAGTCCCAGGCAGGGGGCTCAGCCCCAGCATTTT. The encoded protein is CATSPRQGAQPQHF.

This clonotype was observed a handful of times. This may stem from a read error, because a much larger clone lies one nucleotide away. The chain couples TRBV20-1 to TRBJ2-1; 9 bases are a match to TRBD1. The CDR3 is 16 amino acids. Germline-derived CDR1 and CDR2 are DFQATT and SNEGSKA (reference sequence). CDR3 loop: CSARDPTGGLFNEQLF. In nucleotides, the CDR3 is TGCAGTGCTAGAGATCCCACAGGGGGCCTCTTCAATGAGCAGCTCTTC.

Comment on this clonotype: This may be a read error, as it is one base from a much larger clone. The chain uses TRBV15 and TRBJ1-2; D may be TRBD1 (5 bases). Germline CDR1 reads LNHNV; CDR2 reads YYDKDF (reference sequence). The CDR3 is made up of 14 amino acids. CDR3 in DNA: TGTGCCACCGGCAGAGACCAGGGAGACTATGGCTACACCTTC. Encoded protein: CATGRDQGDYGYTF.

This clonotype has a count of ten or more. The chain joins TRBV3-1 to TRBJ2-5, with 8 positions matching TRBD2. J gave up 3 bases and V 1 base, and 4 bases lay outside the gene matches. The CDR3 covers 15 residues. Germline CDR1 LGHDT, CDR2 YNNKEL (reference sequence). CDR3 amino acids: CASSQVGAGEETQYF. Here the CDR3 DNA reads TGTGCCAGCAGCCAAGTCGGAGCGGGGGAAGAGACCCAGTACTTC.

Concerning this clonotype itself: A read error is possible here, since a much larger clone lies one base away. The gene calls are TRBV5-5 and TRBJ2-1; 7 nucleotides agree with TRBD2. Germline CDR1 SGHKS, CDR2 YYEKEE (reference sequence). J was trimmed by 6 bases and V by 4 bases; bases with no gene match: 22. CDR3 length equals 19 residues. The CDR3 spells CASSPGRAGPVPRSNEQFF. The DNA for the CDR3 is TGTGCCAGCAGCCCAGGGAGGGCGGGGCCGGTCCCGAGAAGCAATGAGCAGTTCTTC.

Concerning this clonotype: Given a much more abundant clone one base away, this may be a read error. The chain is built from TRBV12-3 or TRBV12-4 and TRBJ2-1, with TRBD2 identical over 14 bases. The CDR3 totals 16 residues. The trim removed 5 bases at V and 8 bases at J, leaving 8 bases unmatched. CDR3 nucleotides: TGTGCCAGCAGTCCTTGGACTAGCGGGGGGAGGGATGAGCAGTTCTTC. Amino acids: CASSPWTSGGRDEQFF.

The chain employs TRBV23-1 and TRBJ2-1; weak D call: TRBD2 (7 bases). TRBV23-1 is an ORF, with its function uncertain. The CDR3 is 20 amino acids. The V end lost 4 bases, the J end lost 8 bases, and 33 bases lay between the germline ends. The chain's CDR3 is CASSPHGWGSISAGAYEQFF. CDR3 bases: TGCGCCAGCAGTCCCCACGGTTGGGGAAGCATCTCGGCGGGGGCGTATGAGCAGTTCTTC.

At least ten counts were recorded for this clonotype. The chain joins TRBV4-2 to TRBJ2-3; weak D call: TRBD1 (5 bases). V was cut by 3 bases and J by 3 bases, with 13 bases left in between. Per germline, CDR1 LGHNA and CDR2 YNFKEQ. CDR3 length: 15 residues. The CDR3 DNA follows: TGTGCCAGCAGCCATGAAGGCAGGGAAACAGATACGCAGTATTTT. Translating gives CASSHEGRETDTQYF.

This clonotype showed up many times. The chain uses TRBV5-1 and TRBJ2-5, with D possibly TRBD1 on 6 matching bases. With 2 bases removed from V and 0 bases from J, the gap between germline ends came to 17 bases. The CDR3 is 17 residues long. Germline V lookup: CDR1 SGHRS, CDR2 YFSETQ. The CDR3 sequence: CASSFSSGTKYQETQYF. Written as DNA, the CDR3 is TGCGCCAGCAGCTTCTCCTCCGGGACAAAGTACCAAGAGACCCAGTACTTC.

This clonotype was observed at least ten times. This chain links TRBV2 with TRBJ1-2, with D possibly being TRBD1 (5 bases). The CDR3 loop spans 12 amino acids. The germline V gene has CDR1 SNHLY and CDR2 FYNNEI. V was pared by 3 bases and J by 7 bases, with 9 bases between. The CDR3 DNA follows: TGTGCCAGCAGTGATTCAGGGTTTGGCTACACCTTC. Protein: CASSDSGFGYTF.

As to this clonotype: An end of the junction differs from the germline gene, which may be a read error. The J gene is TRBJ2-7, the V gene TRBV27, with TRBD1 as a possible D gene (5 bases). CDR3 length: 13 residues. Germline V CDR1 and CDR2: MNHEY, SMNVEV (reference sequence). The CDR3 sequence: CASSLTELYKQYF. The CDR3 coding sequence is TGTGCCAGCAGTTTGACAGAACTCTACAAGCAGTACTTC.

Only a few counts were recorded for this clonotype. The rearrangement links TRBV20-1 to TRBJ1-1; perhaps TRBD1 as D (6 bases). Trimming removed 1 base from V and 1 base from J, with 10 bases in between. Germline CDR1 is DFQATT and CDR2 is SNEGSKA (reference sequence). The CDR3 length is 14 residues. CDR3 nucleotides: TGCAGTGCTAGAGTAGGGGGGTGGAACACTGAAGCTTTCTTT. Its translation: CSARVGGWNTEAFF.

V and J are TRBV7-8 and TRBJ1-5; TRBD1 aligns across 8 bases. The CDR3 loop spans 15 amino acids. Losses at the gene ends were 5 bases for V and 4 bases for J; bases not matched to a gene: 7. The V gene's germline CDR1 is SGHVS and CDR2 FQNEAQ. CDR3 loop: CASSDRDRPNQPQHF. The DNA for the CDR3 is TGTGCCAGCAGCGACCGGGACAGGCCGAATCAGCCCCAGCATTTT.

Many counts were recorded for this clonotype. J is TRBJ2-7 and V is TRBV6-5, with D possibly TRBD2 on 5 matching bases. From germline, CDR1 is MNHEY and CDR2 SVGAGI. Trimming removed 6 bases from V and 0 bases from J, with 9 bases in between. The CDR3 spans 13 residues. The CDR3 reads CASSMDSSYEQYF. CDR3 DNA: TGTGCCAGCAGCATGGACTCCTCCTACGAGCAGTACTTC.

This clonotype came up a few times. The gene calls are TRBV7-3 and TRBJ1-1; no definite D call. Looked up from germline, CDR1 is SGHTA and CDR2 is FQGTGA. V shed 4 bases and J shed 6 bases, with 12 bases lying between them. CDR3 length equals 13 residues. This CDR3 reads CASSYQWGSEAFF. Here the CDR3 DNA reads TGTGCCAGCAGCTATCAATGGGGATCTGAAGCTTTCTTT.

V and J are TRBV18 and TRBJ1-5, with 7 bases that match TRBD1. The CDR3 has 17 residues. The V segment lost 1 base and the J segment 0 bases; nucleotides outside the gene matches: 6. Per germline, CDR1 KGHSH and CDR2 LQKENI. This chain's CDR3 is CASSPLDRAYSNQPQHF. In DNA form, the CDR3 reads TGTGCCAGCTCACCACTAGACAGGGCTTATAGCAATCAGCCCCAGCATTTT.

The chain is built from TRBV4-3 and TRBJ2-7, with D maybe TRBD2 (6 bases). CDR1 is LGHNA, CDR2 YSLEER, per germline. The CDR3 spans 18 residues. Between the trimmed V and J ends, which lost 0 bases and 7 bases, there was a span of 25 bases. The CDR3 nucleotides are TGCGCCAGCAGCCAAGAGACCATAGCGGTTAGCTCCTACAATGAGCAGTACTTC. Translated: CASSQETIAVSSYNEQYF.

The genes are TRBV4-1 and TRBJ1-1; no clear D gene. The CDR3 covers 14 residues. With 5 bases removed from V and 8 bases from J, the gap between germline ends came to 18 bases. Germline CDR1 and CDR2: MGHRA and YSYEKL. The CDR3 DNA reads as TGCGCCAGCAGCTCTCCCGGGAGACTGATAGAAGCTTTCTTT. Its translation: CASSSPGRLIEAFF.

This clonotype was recorded only once. CDR3 sequence (DNA): TGTGCCAGCACAACAGGGTCCGGGTATGACACTGAAGCTTTCTTT. Protein sequence: CASTTGSGYDTEAFF. The genes are TRBV2 and TRBJ1-1; D perhaps matches TRBD1 (6 bases). The germline gives CDR1 SNHLY, CDR2 FYNNEI. The CDR3 length is 15 residues. Deletions cut 7 bases from V and 3 bases from J, with 18 bases between.

V is TRBV7-2 and J is TRBJ1-3; the match to TRBD1 covers 8 bases. CDR1 SGHTA and CDR2 FQGNSA come from the germline V gene. V lost 5 bases, J lost 10 bases, and 13 bases stayed unmatched. This CDR3 contains 15 residues. The CDR3 sequence: CASSPRTGTLRTIYF. The CDR3 nucleotides read TGTGCCAGCAGCCCCAGGACAGGGACGCTTAGAACCATATATTTT.

This clonotype was seen at least ten times. The rearrangement links TRBV7-8 to TRBJ2-7; 7 bases line up with TRBD1. Trimming took 5 bases from V and 7 from J; bases not matched to a gene: 8. This CDR3 is 13 amino acids long. Per the germline V gene, CDR1 is SGHVS and CDR2 is FQNEAQ. The CDR3 region has the DNA TGTGCCAGCAGCCCCACTACAGGGGAAGAGCAGTACTTC. Translated: CASSPTTGEEQYF.